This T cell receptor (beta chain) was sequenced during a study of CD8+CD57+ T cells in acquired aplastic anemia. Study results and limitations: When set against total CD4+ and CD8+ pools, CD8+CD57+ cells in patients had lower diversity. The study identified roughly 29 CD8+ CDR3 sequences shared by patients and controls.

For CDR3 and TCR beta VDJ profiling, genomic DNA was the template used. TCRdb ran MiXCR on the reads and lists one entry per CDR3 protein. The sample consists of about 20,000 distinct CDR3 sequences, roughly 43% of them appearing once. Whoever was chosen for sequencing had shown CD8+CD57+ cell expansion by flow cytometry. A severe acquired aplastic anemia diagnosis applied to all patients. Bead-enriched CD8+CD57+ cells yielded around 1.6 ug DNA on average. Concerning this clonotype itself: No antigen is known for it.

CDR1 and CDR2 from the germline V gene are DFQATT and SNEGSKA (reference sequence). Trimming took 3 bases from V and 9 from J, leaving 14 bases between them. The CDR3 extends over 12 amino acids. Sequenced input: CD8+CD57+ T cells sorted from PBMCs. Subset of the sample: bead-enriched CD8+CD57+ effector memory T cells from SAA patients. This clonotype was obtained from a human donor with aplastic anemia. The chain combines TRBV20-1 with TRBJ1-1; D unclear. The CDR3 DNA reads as TGCAGTGCTAGGGAGAGGGAGATTCAAGCTTTCTTT. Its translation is CSAREREIQAFF.